This T cell receptor beta chain was documented in a study of T-cell reconstitution after alpha-beta-depleted transplantation in children. Points from the study as a whole: After transplant, high TCRbeta diversity at day 60 in some patients arose from surviving recipient T cells and thymic progenitors. At around two months after transplant, the alpha-beta T cells were reportedly derived from several hundred expanded clones that came from non-depleted graft cells. From newly produced T cells came most of the T-cell counts and diversity one year after transplant.

Comment on this clonotype: Its cognate antigen is unknown.

CDR3 length: 15 amino acids. V was trimmed by 3 bases and J by 6 bases, leaving 17 bases between them. The V gene's germline CDR1 is MDHEN and CDR2 SYDVKM. Using unique molecular identifiers, the investigators prepared the TCRbeta library. MiXCR, run by TCRdb on the PCR reads, gives a single entry per CDR3 protein. The sample consists of around 300,000 distinct CDR3 sequences, around 7.1% of them appearing once. The chain carries TRBV28 and TRBJ1-2; perhaps TRBD1 as D (5 bases). The sequence came from a female patient under 10 years old who had a stem cell transplant for Fanconi anemia, so the T cells may come from the graft donor. The sample was peripheral blood, taken 360 days after TCRalphabeta/CD19-depleted stem cell transplant. This CDR3 is CASSLGVPLNHGYTF. The CDR3 DNA follows: TGTGCCAGCAGTTTGGGGGTACCCCTAAACCATGGCTACACCTTC.